Shown below are 21 T cell receptor beta chains from a single sample sequenced in a study of T cells in women clearing cervical HPV infection. The repertoire was sequenced with immunoSEQ multiplex PCR; TCRdb's copy has only in-frame clones and lacks some. The table for this sample gives some 40,000 clones. Sample: blood buffy coat. These receptor sequences come from a woman between 18 and 75 years old with a cervical HPV16 infection that either progressed to CIN3+ or cleared (not recorded which).

In the case of this clone: The read gets to within 3 residues of the CDR3 end, and the germline J gene fills in the rest. The chain has TRBV7-9 and TRBJ2-5; 9 bases line up with TRBD2. The CDR3 is 14 amino acids. V trimming: 1 base; J trimming: 5 bases; junction bases outside the gene matches: 2. The germline V gene encodes CDR1 SEHNR and CDR2 FQNEAQ (reference sequence). The sequenced CDR3 bases are TGTGCCAGCAGCTTAGAGACTAGCGGTGAGACC. Translation gives CASSLETSGET. The whole CDR3 region reads CASSLETSGETQYF.

Worth noting for this clone: The observed sequence ends 3 residues before the CDR3 terminus, with the missing tail filled in from the germline J gene. The chain links TRBV6-1 to TRBJ1-2; D is undetermined. With 1 base removed from V and 2 bases from J, the gap between germline ends came to 5 bases. The V gene's germline CDR1 is MNHNS and CDR2 SASEGT. The CDR3 consists of 13 residues. The DNA read from the CDR3 is TGTGCCAGCAGTGAAGGCCAGAACTATGGC. This sequence encodes CASSEGQNYG. The CDR3 as a whole reads CASSEGQNYGYTF.

Concerning this clone: The read falls 3 residues short of the CDR3 end, and the missing part is taken from the germline J gene. V usage is TRBV5-6 and J usage is TRBJ1-1; D is uncertain. Per germline, CDR1 SGHDT and CDR2 YYEEEE. Trimming took off 4 bases at V and 0 bases at J, with 4 bases between the two ends. The CDR3 has 12 amino acids. The sequenced CDR3 bases are TGTGCCAGCAGCCATCTGAACACTGAA. Translation: CASSHLNTE. The complete CDR3 protein is CASSHLNTEAFF.

Concerning this clone: The observed sequence ends 3 residues before the CDR3 terminus, with the missing tail filled in from the germline J gene. V and J are TRBV7-9 and TRBJ2-4, with 7 bases identical to TRBD1. The germline gives CDR1 SEHNR, CDR2 FQNEAQ (reference sequence). This CDR3 region has 13 residues. CDR3 DNA, as far as it was read: TGTGCCAGCAGAGATAGGACAGGCTTTGGT. The encoded protein is CASRDRTGFG. The whole CDR3 protein is CASRDRTGFGQYF.

Points on this clone: The junction differs from germline at one of its ends, possibly a read error. The sequence runs out 3 residues before the end of the CDR3; the remainder is reconstructed from the germline J gene. This CDR3 is also generated by other DNA sequences in the sample. V gene TRBV5-1 combines with J gene TRBJ1-3; 7 nucleotides line up with TRBD1. The CDR3 contains 13 residues. The germline CDR1 and CDR2 sequences are SGHRS and YFSETQ. The CDR3 loop is CASSSGGGNTIYF. CDR3 bases read: TGCGCCAGCAGCTCAGGGGGTGGAAACACG.

Worth noting for this clone: The CDR3 is cut off 3 residues early in the read; its end comes from the germline J gene. This chain uses TRBV20-1 with TRBJ2-3; TRBD2 matches 10 bases. This CDR3 is built from 17 residues. The V and J ends lost 7 bases and 0 bases, in that order; junction bases with no gene match: 13. Germline CDR1 is DFQATT and CDR2 is SNEGSKA (reference sequence). The CDR3 here is CSGTQAGGIGSTDTQYF. Partial CDR3 DNA: TGCAGTGGGACCCAAGCGGGAGGGATCGGTAGCACAGATACG.

The CDR3 protein is CAWSPPGSGDQPQHF. The CDR3 bases that were read are TGTGCCTGGAGTCCCCCGGGGTCAGGGGATCAGCCC. The V gene is TRBV30, the J gene TRBJ1-5, with D perhaps TRBD1 (6 bases). Read sequence stops 3 residues before the CDR3 end, and the germline J gene provides the missing end. The CDR3 covers 15 residues. Between the trimmed V and J ends, which lost 2 bases and 5 bases, there was a span of 16 bases. Germline V CDR1 and CDR2: GTSNPN, SVGIG (reference sequence).

As concerns this clone: The read terminates 3 residues before the CDR3 end, so the remaining end is supplied by the germline J gene. The chain carries TRBV11-3 and TRBJ2-5; D is ambiguous. Germline CDR1 reads SGHNT; CDR2 reads YENEEA. V was clipped by 3 bases and J by 5 bases, with 10 bases between them. The CDR3 totals 13 residues. The CDR3 spells CASSFGVWETQYF. The DNA read from the CDR3 is TGTGCCAGCAGCTTCGGTGTTTGGGAGACC.

The sequenced part of the CDR3 DNA is TGTGCCAGTAAGTCTGGTCAGAACACTAACTATGGC. Its translation: CASKSGQNTNYG. The complete CDR3 protein is CASKSGQNTNYGYTF. The gene calls are TRBV19 and TRBJ1-2; D call uncertain. The read terminates 3 residues ahead of where the CDR3 ends, so the germline J gene completes it. V shed 7 bases and J shed 0 bases, with 15 bases lying between them. The length of the CDR3 is 15 residues. CDR1 is LNHDA, CDR2 SQIVND, per germline (reference sequence).

Here the CDR3 reads CSAPGLNTGELFF. CDR3 DNA, as far as it was read: TGCAGTGCCCCGGGACTAAACACCGGGGAG. The chain carries TRBV20-1 and TRBJ2-2; 7 bases are a match to TRBD2. The read ends 3 residues before the CDR3 terminus; that terminus is restored from the germline J gene. Trimming cost V 6 bases and J 2 bases; bases outside gene matches: 3. Germline V gene data show CDR1 as DFQATT and CDR2 as SNEGSKA (reference sequence). CDR3 size: 13 residues.

In the case of this clone: The read gets to within 3 residues of the CDR3 end, and the germline J gene fills in the rest. The V gene is TRBV20-1, the J gene TRBJ1-5, with D maybe TRBD1 (6 bases). Germline values: CDR1 DFQATT, CDR2 SNEGSKA (reference sequence). V was pared by 0 bases and J by 4 bases, with 13 bases between. The CDR3 spans 15 residues. The CDR3 sequence: CSARDQRGINQPQHF. Incomplete CDR3 DNA: TGCAGTGCTAGAGATCAAAGGGGGATAAATCAGCCC.

Concerning this clone: The CDR3 end lies 3 residues beyond the end of the read and is filled in from the germline J gene. The chain uses TRBV20-1 and TRBJ1-4; 9 bases map to TRBD1. This CDR3 spans 18 amino acids. Germline V gene data show CDR1 as DFQATT and CDR2 as SNEGSKA (reference sequence). Trimming at V came to 6 bases and at J to 3 bases, leaving 17 bases not matched to a gene. The sequenced CDR3 bases are TGCAGTGCAATAATACAGGGGGCGAGAATGGTATCTAATGAAAAA. Translating gives CSAIIQGARMVSNEK. The full CDR3 is CSAIIQGARMVSNEKLFF.

With regard to this clone: The CDR3 end lies 3 residues beyond the end of the read and is filled in from the germline J gene. J is TRBJ1-1 and V is TRBV5-1, with D unclear. V lost 1 base and J 2 bases, leaving 6 bases between the germline ends. Germline lookup yields CDR1 SGHRS and CDR2 YFSETQ. The CDR3 consists of 13 residues. The sequenced CDR3 bases are TGCGCCAGCAGCTTGTCACTAAACACTGAA. Translated, it gives CASSLSLNTE. The whole CDR3 reads CASSLSLNTEAFF.

With regard to this clone: Read sequence stops 3 residues before the CDR3 end, and the germline J gene provides the missing end. The chain uses TRBV18 and TRBJ1-2; D perhaps matches TRBD1 (5 bases). Germline V lookup: CDR1 KGHSH, CDR2 LQKENI. The CDR3 is made up of 13 amino acids. Partial CDR3 DNA: TGTGCCAGCTCACCACAGACAGTCTACGAC. This translates into CASSPQTVYD. The entire CDR3 reads CASSPQTVYDYTF. Full variable domain (outside the CDR3, taken from reference TRBV18 and TRBJ1-2): NAGVMQNPRHLVRRRGQEARLRCSPMKGHSHVYWYRQLPEEGLKFMVYLQKENIIDESGMPKERFSAEFPKEGPSILRIQQVVRGDSAAYFCASSPQTVYDYTFGSGTRLTVV.

The DNA read from the CDR3 is TGTGCCAGCAGCTTGTCCGGGACTGAAGAGGAGACC. Protein product: CASSLSGTEEET. The whole CDR3 sequence reads CASSLSGTEEETQYF. The V call is TRBV7-9, the J call TRBJ2-5, with D possibly matching TRBD2 (6 bases). The CDR3 is cut off 3 residues early in the read; its end comes from the germline J gene. CDR1 is SEHNR, CDR2 FQNEAQ, per germline (reference sequence). Trimming took 3 bases from V and 5 from J, leaving 16 bases between them. This CDR3 contains 15 residues.

The sequenced part of the CDR3 DNA is TGTGCCAGCAGTCAGTCTAGCGCAGGATCCTACGAG. Amino acid sequence: CASSQSSAGSYE. The full CDR3 protein is CASSQSSAGSYEQYF. The genes are TRBV7-2 and TRBJ2-7, with a weak D call TRBD2 (6 bases). The read finishes 3 residues shy of the CDR3 end, and the germline J gene is used to complete it. CDR1 is SGHTA, CDR2 FQGNSA, per germline. There are 15 residues in the CDR3. Trimming stripped 6 bases from V and 1 base from J, with 16 bases between. Combining the CDR3 with reference TRBV7-2 and TRBJ2-7 gives the whole variable domain GAGVSQSPSNKVTEKGKDVELRCDPISGHTALYWYRQSLGQGLEFLIYFQGNSAPDKSGLPSDRFSAERTGGSVSTLTIQRTQQEDSAVYLCASSQSSAGSYEQYFGPGTRLTVT.

Note on this clone: Read data end 3 residues before the CDR3 end; the end is taken from the germline J gene. This sequence joins TRBV5-1 and TRBJ1-1, with a weak D call TRBD1 (5 bases). The CDR3 contains 14 residues. V was pared by 0 bases and J by 4 bases, with 10 bases between. Germline V gene sequence: CDR1 SGHRS, CDR2 YFSETQ. The sequenced part of the CDR3 DNA is TGCGCCAGCAGCTTGGTTCGGGGGAGCACTGAA. Translation: CASSLVRGSTE. The whole CDR3 sequence reads CASSLVRGSTEAFF.

Worth noting for this clone: The read stops 3 residues short of the end of the CDR3; the missing end is completed from the germline J gene. The genes are TRBV27 and TRBJ2-1; TRBD2 matches 11 bases. Germline CDR1 reads MNHEY; CDR2 reads SMNVEV (reference sequence). Germline trimming cut 5 bases from V and 1 base from J; bases unmatched to any gene: 1. This CDR3 contains 15 residues. CDR3 DNA, as far as it was read: TGTGCCAGCAGTCGACTAGCGGGATCCTACAATGAG. It yields the protein CASSRLAGSYNE. The entire CDR3 protein reads CASSRLAGSYNEQFF.

Details on this clone: The read is 3 residues too short to cover the CDR3 end, so that end is filled in from the germline J gene. The rearrangement links TRBV6-2 or TRBV6-3 to TRBJ2-3; D is ambiguous. The CDR3 is 16 amino acids. In germline, CDR1 is MNHEY, CDR2 SVGEGT. This CDR3 reads CASTSPPGWSNQPQYF. Partial CDR3 DNA: TGTGCCAGCACCTCACCCCCCGGGTGGAGCAATCAGCCG.

About this clone itself: Read coverage stops 3 residues before the CDR3 terminus; the germline J gene supplies the remainder. The V gene is TRBV6-1, the J gene TRBJ2-7; 9 nucleotides agree with TRBD2. J lost 2 bases, V lost 2 bases, and 4 bases had no gene match. The germline CDR1 and CDR2 sequences are MNHNS and SASEGT. The CDR3 spans 15 residues. CDR3 amino acids: CASSEFSGGTYEQYF. The sequenced part of the CDR3 DNA is TGTGCCAGCAGTGAATTTAGCGGGGGTACCTACGAG.

Note on this clone: The read comes to an end 3 residues before the CDR3 does, leaving the germline J gene to fill in the end. This chain joins TRBV2 and TRBJ1-1, with D perhaps TRBD1 (6 bases). The ends were cut back, 2 bases at V and 2 bases at J, with 9 bases in the middle. The CDR3 sequence is 14 residues long. Germline lookup yields CDR1 SNHLY and CDR2 FYNNEI. The CDR3 DNA, read in part, is TGTGCCAGCAGTGAACCGGACAGTAACACTGAA. Its translation: CASSEPDSNTE. The complete CDR3 protein is CASSEPDSNTEAFF.